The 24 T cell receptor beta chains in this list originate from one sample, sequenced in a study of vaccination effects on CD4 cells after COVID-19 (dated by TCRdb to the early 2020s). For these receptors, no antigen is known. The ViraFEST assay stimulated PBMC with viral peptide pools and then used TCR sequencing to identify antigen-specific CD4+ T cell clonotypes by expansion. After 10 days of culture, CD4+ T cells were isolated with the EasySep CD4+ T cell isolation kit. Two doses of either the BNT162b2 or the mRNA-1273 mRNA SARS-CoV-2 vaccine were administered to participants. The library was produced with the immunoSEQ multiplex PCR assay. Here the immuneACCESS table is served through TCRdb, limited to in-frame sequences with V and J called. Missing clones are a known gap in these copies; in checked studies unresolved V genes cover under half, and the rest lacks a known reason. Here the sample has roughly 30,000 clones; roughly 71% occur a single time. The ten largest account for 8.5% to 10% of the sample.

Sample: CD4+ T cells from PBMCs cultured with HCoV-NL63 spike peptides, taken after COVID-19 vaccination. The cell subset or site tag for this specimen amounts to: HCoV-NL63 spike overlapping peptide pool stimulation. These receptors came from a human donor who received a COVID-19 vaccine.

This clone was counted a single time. CDR3 amino acids: CAWSVRAYGYTF. As DNA, the CDR3 is TGTGCCTGGAGTGTAAGAGCCTATGGCTACACCTTC. The rearrangement uses TRBV30 and TRBJ1-2; D not resolved. Germline loops: CDR1 GTSNPN, CDR2 SVGIG (reference sequence). This CDR3 is 12 amino acids long. The V and J ends lost 0 bases and 4 bases respectively, with 6 bases between them.

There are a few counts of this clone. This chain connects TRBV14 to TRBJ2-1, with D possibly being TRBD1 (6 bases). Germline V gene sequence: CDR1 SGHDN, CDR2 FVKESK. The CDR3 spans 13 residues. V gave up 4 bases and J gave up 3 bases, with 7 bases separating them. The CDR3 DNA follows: TGTGCCAGCAGCCCGGACAGCTACAATGAGCAGTTCTTC. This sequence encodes CASSPDSYNEQFF.

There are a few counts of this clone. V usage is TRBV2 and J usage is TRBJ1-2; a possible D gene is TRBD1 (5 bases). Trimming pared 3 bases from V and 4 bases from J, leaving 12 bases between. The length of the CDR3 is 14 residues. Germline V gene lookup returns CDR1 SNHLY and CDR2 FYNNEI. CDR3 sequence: CASSERQMIYGYTF. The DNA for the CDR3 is TGTGCCAGCAGTGAGAGACAGATGATCTATGGCTACACCTTC. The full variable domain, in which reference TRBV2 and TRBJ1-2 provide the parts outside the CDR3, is EPEVTQTPSHQVTQMGQEVILRCVPISNHLYFYWYRQILGQKVEFLVSFYNNEISEKSEIFDDQFSVERPDGSNFTLKIRSTKLEDSAMYFCASSERQMIYGYTFGSGTRLTVV.

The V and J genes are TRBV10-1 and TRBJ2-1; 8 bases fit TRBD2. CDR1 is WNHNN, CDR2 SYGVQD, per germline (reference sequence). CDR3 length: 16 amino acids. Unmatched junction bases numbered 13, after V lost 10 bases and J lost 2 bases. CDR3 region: CATAEPSGGTYNEQFF. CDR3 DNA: TGCGCCACCGCCGAGCCCAGCGGGGGCACCTACAATGAGCAGTTCTTC.

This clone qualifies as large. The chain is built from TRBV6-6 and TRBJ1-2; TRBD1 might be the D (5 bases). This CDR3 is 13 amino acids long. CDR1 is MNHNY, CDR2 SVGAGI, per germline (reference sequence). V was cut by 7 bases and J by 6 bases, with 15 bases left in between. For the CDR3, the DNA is TGTGCCAGCACCTTACCGGGACGACATGGCTACACCTTC. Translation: CASTLPGRHGYTF.

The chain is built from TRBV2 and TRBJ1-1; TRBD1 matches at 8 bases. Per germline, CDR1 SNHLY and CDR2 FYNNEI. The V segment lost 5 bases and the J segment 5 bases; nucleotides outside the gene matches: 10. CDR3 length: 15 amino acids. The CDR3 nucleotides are TGTGCCAGCAGTTTCCCTACAGGGGGATTTACTGAAGCTTTCTTT. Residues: CASSFPTGGFTEAFF.

Written as DNA, the CDR3 is TGTGCCAGCAGCTTGGGGCAGACCGGCGAGCAGTACTTC. It yields the protein CASSLGQTGEQYF. The J gene is TRBJ2-7, the V gene TRBV11-2, with TRBD1 as a possible D gene (5 bases). The germline V gene has CDR1 SGHAT and CDR2 FQNNGV. The germline V and J ends were trimmed by 3 bases and 6 bases, with 12 bases remaining between them. This CDR3 is built from 13 residues.

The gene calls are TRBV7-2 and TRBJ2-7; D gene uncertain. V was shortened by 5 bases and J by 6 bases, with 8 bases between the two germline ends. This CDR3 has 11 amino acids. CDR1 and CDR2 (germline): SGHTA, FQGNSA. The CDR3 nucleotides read TGTGCCAGCAGCGTCTACGCCGAGCAGTACTTC. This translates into CASSVYAEQYF.

Here the CDR3 DNA reads TGTGCCAGCAGTTCCGATTGGCTAGCGGGAGGGTCCGCAGATACGCAGTATTTT. This translates into CASSSDWLAGGSADTQYF. This sequence joins TRBV27 and TRBJ2-3, with 12 nucleotides matching TRBD2. The CDR3 has 18 residues. Germline CDR1 MNHEY, CDR2 SMNVEV (reference sequence). V was clipped by 4 bases and J by 4 bases; unmatched bases: 12.

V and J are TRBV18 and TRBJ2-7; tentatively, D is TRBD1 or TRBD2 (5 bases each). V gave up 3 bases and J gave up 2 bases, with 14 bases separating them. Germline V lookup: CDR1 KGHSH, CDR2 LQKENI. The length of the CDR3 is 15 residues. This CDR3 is CASSPSGTVTYEQYF. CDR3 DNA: TGTGCCAGCTCACCTTCCGGGACGGTGACCTACGAGCAGTACTTC.

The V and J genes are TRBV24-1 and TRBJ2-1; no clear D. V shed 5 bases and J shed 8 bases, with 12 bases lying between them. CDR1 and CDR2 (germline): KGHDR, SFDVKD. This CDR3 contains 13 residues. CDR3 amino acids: CATSGIDFHEQFF. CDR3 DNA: TGTGCCACCAGTGGCATAGACTTCCATGAGCAGTTCTTC.

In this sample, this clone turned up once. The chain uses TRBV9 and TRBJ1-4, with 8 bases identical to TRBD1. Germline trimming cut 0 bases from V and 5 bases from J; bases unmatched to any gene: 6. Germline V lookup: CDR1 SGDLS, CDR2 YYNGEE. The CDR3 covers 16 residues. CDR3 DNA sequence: TGTGCCAGCAGCGTAGGCCCGGGGGACAGGAATGAAAAACTGTTTTTT. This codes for CASSVGPGDRNEKLFF.

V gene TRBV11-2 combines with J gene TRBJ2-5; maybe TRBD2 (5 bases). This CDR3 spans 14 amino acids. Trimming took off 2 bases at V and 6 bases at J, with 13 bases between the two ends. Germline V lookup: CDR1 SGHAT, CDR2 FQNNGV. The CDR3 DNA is TGTGCCAGCAGCTTATCTCTCACGGGGAAGACCCAGTACTTC. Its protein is CASSLSLTGKTQYF. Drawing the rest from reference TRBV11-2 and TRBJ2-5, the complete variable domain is EAGVAQSPRYKIIEKRQSVAFWCNPISGHATLYWYQQILGQGPKLLIQFQNNGVVDDSQLPKDRFSAERLKGVDSTLKIQPAKLEDSAVYLCASSLSLTGKTQYFGPGTRLLVL.

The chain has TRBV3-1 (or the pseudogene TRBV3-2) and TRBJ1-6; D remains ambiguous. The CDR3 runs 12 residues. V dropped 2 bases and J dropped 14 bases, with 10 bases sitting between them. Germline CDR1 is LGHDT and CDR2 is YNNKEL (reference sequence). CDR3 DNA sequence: TGTGCCAGCAGCCAAAGAGGAACGGCCCTCCACTTT. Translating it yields CASSQRGTALHF.

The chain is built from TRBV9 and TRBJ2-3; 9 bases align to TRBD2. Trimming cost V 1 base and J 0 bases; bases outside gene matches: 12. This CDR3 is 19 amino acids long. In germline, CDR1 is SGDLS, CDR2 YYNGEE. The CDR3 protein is CASSVMAGGPVISTDTQYF. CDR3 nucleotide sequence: TGTGCCAGCAGCGTAATGGCGGGGGGGCCAGTAATCAGCACAGATACGCAGTATTTT.

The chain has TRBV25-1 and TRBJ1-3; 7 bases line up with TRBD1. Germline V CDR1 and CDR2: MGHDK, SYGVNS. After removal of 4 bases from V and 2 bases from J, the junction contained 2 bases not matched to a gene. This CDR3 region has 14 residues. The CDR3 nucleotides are TGTGCCAGCAGTGCCACAGGGGCTGGAAACACCATATATTTT. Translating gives CASSATGAGNTIYF.

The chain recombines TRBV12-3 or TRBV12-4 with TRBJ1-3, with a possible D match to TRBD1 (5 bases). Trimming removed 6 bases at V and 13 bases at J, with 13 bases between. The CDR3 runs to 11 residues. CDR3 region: CASSPGPAIYF. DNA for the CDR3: TGTGCCAGCAGCCCGGGGCCCGCAATATATTTT.

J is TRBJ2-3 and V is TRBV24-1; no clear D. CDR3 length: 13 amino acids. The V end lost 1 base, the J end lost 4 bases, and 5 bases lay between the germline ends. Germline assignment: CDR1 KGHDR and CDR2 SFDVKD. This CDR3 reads CATSDFRSDTQYF. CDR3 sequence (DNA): TGTGCCACCAGTGATTTCCGATCAGATACGCAGTATTTT.

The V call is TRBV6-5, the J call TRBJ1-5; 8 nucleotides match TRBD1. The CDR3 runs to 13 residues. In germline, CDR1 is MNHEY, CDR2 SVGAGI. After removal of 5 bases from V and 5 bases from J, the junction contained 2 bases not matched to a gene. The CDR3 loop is CASSLQGDQPQHF. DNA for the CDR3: TGTGCCAGCAGTCTACAGGGGGATCAGCCCCAGCATTTT.

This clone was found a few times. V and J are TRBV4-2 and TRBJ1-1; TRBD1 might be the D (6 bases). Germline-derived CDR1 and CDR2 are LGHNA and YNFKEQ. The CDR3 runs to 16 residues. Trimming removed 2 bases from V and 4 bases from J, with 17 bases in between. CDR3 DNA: TGTGCCAGCAGCCAAAGGACAGTTCGCGGGGGCACTGAAGCTTTCTTT. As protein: CASSQRTVRGGTEAFF.

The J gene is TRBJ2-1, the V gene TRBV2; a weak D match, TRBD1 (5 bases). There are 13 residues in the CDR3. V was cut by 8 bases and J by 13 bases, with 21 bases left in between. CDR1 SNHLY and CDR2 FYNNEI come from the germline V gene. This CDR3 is CASHTSGQGPQFF. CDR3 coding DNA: TGTGCCAGCCATACATCCGGGCAGGGCCCTCAGTTCTTC.

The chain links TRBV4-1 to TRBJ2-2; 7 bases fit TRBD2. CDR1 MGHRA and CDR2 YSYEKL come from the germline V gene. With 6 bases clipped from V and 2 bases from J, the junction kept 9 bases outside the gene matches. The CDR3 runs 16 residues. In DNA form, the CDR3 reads TGCGCCAGCAGAATCACACGGGGGGAAAACACCGGGGAGCTGTTTTTT. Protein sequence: CASRITRGENTGELFF.

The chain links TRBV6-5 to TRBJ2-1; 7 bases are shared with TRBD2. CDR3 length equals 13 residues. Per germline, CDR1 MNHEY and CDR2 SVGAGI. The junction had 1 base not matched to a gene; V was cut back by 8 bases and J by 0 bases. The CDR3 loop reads CASGGSSYNEQFF. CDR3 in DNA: TGTGCCAGCGGCGGGAGCTCCTACAATGAGCAGTTCTTC.

The CDR3 loop reads CASSTQGTNYGYTF. CDR3 sequence (DNA): TGTGCCAGCTCCACACAGGGCACTAACTATGGCTACACCTTC. The V gene is TRBV2, the J gene TRBJ1-2, with D tentatively TRBD1 (6 bases). The CDR3 spans 14 residues. Trimming cost V 8 bases and J 0 bases, with 13 bases left between them. The germline V gene encodes CDR1 SNHLY and CDR2 FYNNEI.